These 23 T cell receptor beta chains came from one sample sequenced in a study of T cell clonotyping in hematopoietic cell transplantation. Time point specified: recipient sample about 28 days before transplant, after cytoreduction. Assay: immunoSEQ multiplex PCR; the TCRdb copy retains only in-frame clones and omits some. The sample records tens of thousands of clones, 86% being singletons. The material was peripheral blood mononuclear cells, obtained before stem cell transplant. Receptors were obtained from a man between 60 and 75 years old with biphenotypic leukemia. Some clones in this sample may be carry-over from other donors' samples.

This sequence joins TRBV5-1 and TRBJ1-4; D call uncertain. The V end was cut by 2 bases, the J end by 6 bases, with 17 bases between. The CDR3 has 16 amino acids. CDR1 and CDR2 (germline): SGHRS, YFSETQ. The CDR3 loop reads CASSFGQEERDEKLFF. The CDR3 nucleotides read TGCGCCAGCAGCTTTGGGCAGGAGGAAAGGGATGAAAAACTGTTTTTT. Together with reference TRBV5-1 and TRBJ1-4, the CDR3 gives the full variable domain: KAGVTQTPRYLIKTRGQQVTLSCSPISGHRSVSWYQQTPGQGLQFLFEYFSETQRNKGNFPGRFSGRQFSNSRSEMNVSTLELGDSALYLCASSFGQEERDEKLFFGSGTQLSVL.

J is TRBJ2-3 and V is TRBV30; TRBD2 aligns across 7 bases. Looked up from germline, CDR1 is GTSNPN and CDR2 is SVGIG (reference sequence). V gave up 5 bases and J gave up 1 base; unmatched junction bases: 9. The length of the CDR3 is 15 residues. The CDR3, as DNA: TGTGCCTGGGCCTACGATCTAGCGGGCACAGATACGCAGTATTTT. Translation: CAWAYDLAGTDTQYF. The complete variable domain, with remaining parts taken from reference TRBV30 and TRBJ2-3, reads SQTIHQWPATLVQPVGSPLSLECTVEGTSNPNLYWYRQAAGRGLQLLFYSVGIGQISSEVPQNLSASRPQDRQFILSSKKLLLSDSGFYLCAWAYDLAGTDTQYFGPGTRLTVL.

This clone was detected a few times. This chain uses TRBV5-4 with TRBJ2-1; 7 positions match TRBD2. Germline CDR1 is SGHNT and CDR2 is YYREEE (reference sequence). The ends lost 4 bases at V and 5 bases at J; junction bases unmatched: 9. The CDR3 spans 15 residues. CDR3 region: CASSQTSLPNNEQFF. CDR3 DNA: TGTGCCAGCAGCCAGACTAGCCTACCAAACAATGAGCAGTTCTTC.

This chain uses TRBV5-1 with TRBJ1-4; 9 nucleotides match TRBD1. The CDR3 loop spans 14 amino acids. Germline V lookup: CDR1 SGHRS, CDR2 YFSETQ. The J segment lost 5 bases and the V segment lost 4 bases, leaving 3 bases of the junction unmatched. The CDR3 bases are TGCGCCAGCAGCGGGACAGGGCTGAATGAAAAACTGTTTTTT. It codes for CASSGTGLNEKLFF.

The rearrangement joins TRBV28 to TRBJ2-3, with D unresolved. This CDR3 contains 13 residues. Trimming took off 4 bases at V and 5 bases at J, with 10 bases between the two ends. Germline CDR1 MDHEN, CDR2 SYDVKM. The CDR3 sequence: CASSSTHGDTQYF. The CDR3 DNA reads as TGTGCCAGCAGTTCCACTCATGGAGATACGCAGTATTTT.

The CDR3 protein is CASSERGTGTSYEQYF. Written as DNA, the CDR3 is TGTGCCAGCAGTGAAAGGGGGACAGGGACCTCCTACGAGCAGTACTTC. The V and J genes are TRBV2 and TRBJ2-7, with 9 bases fitting TRBD1. This CDR3 is built from 16 residues. The germline gives CDR1 SNHLY, CDR2 FYNNEI. Trimming cost V 2 bases and J 0 bases; bases outside gene matches: 5. Drawing the rest from reference TRBV2 and TRBJ2-7, the complete variable domain is EPEVTQTPSHQVTQMGQEVILRCVPISNHLYFYWYRQILGQKVEFLVSFYNNEISEKSEIFDDQFSVERPDGSNFTLKIRSTKLEDSAMYFCASSERGTGTSYEQYFGPGTRLTVT.

V and J are TRBV6-6 and TRBJ1-2, with D possibly TRBD1 on 6 matching bases. V lost 6 bases and J lost 5, with 10 bases in between. The CDR3 has 12 amino acids. Germline CDR1 and CDR2: MNHNY and SVGAGI (reference sequence). This chain's CDR3 is CASRTGVYGYTF. As DNA, the CDR3 is TGTGCCAGCAGGACAGGCGTTTATGGCTACACCTTC.

This chain uses TRBV7-2 with TRBJ2-2; tentatively, D is TRBD1 (6 bases). The V end was cut by 5 bases, the J end by 2 bases, with 12 bases between. The CDR3 length is 15 residues. Germline V gene sequence: CDR1 SGHTA, CDR2 FQGNSA. CDR3 in amino acids: CASSPGDHNTGELFF. As DNA, the CDR3 is TGTGCCAGCAGCCCAGGGGACCATAACACCGGGGAGCTGTTTTTT.

This clone was seen a single time. The rearrangement uses TRBV7-8 and TRBJ2-7, with D perhaps TRBD1 or TRBD2 (5 bases each). The germline V gene has CDR1 SGHVS and CDR2 FQNEAQ. The CDR3 loop spans 14 amino acids. The ends were cut back, 4 bases at V and 9 bases at J, with 19 bases in the middle. The CDR3 coding sequence is TGTGCCAGCAGCTCGGGGACCTTTCGGGTGGGGCAGTACTTC. It is translated as CASSSGTFRVGQYF. Looking up the rest from reference TRBV7-8 and TRBJ2-7 gives the full variable domain: GAGVSQSPRYKVAKRGQDVALRCDPISGHVSLFWYQQALGQGPEFLTYFQNEAQLDKSGLPSDRFFAERPEGSVSTLKIQRTQQEDSAVYLCASSSGTFRVGQYFGPGTRLTVT.

This chain uses TRBV6-5 with TRBJ2-5; 7 nucleotides line up with TRBD2. The CDR3 is 15 amino acids. The germline CDR1 and CDR2 sequences are MNHEY and SVGAGI. The V and J ends lost 2 bases and 4 bases, in that order; junction bases with no gene match: 7. CDR3: CASSYRGGTTETQYF. In DNA, the CDR3 is TGTGCCAGCAGTTACCGGGGAGGGACGACAGAGACCCAGTACTTC.

This chain links TRBV4-1 with TRBJ2-3, with D perhaps matching TRBD2 (5 bases). V was cut by 0 bases and J by 4 bases, with 17 bases left in between. Germline CDR1 MGHRA, CDR2 YSYEKL. The CDR3 is 17 amino acids. CDR3 sequence: CASSQDRASSPPDTQYF. The CDR3 nucleotides are TGCGCCAGCAGCCAAGATAGGGCTAGCAGCCCCCCAGATACGCAGTATTTT.

This chain uses TRBV27 with TRBJ2-4, with D perhaps being TRBD1 or TRBD2 (5 bases each). This CDR3 region has 15 residues. Trimming shortened V by 7 bases and J by 1 base, and 14 bases separated the two germline ends. The germline gives CDR1 MNHEY, CDR2 SMNVEV (reference sequence). The CDR3 here is CASTLGPMAKNIQYF. CDR3 sequence (DNA): TGTGCCAGCACCCTGGGACCAATGGCCAAAAACATTCAGTACTTC.

This chain connects TRBV21-1 to TRBJ1-4. TRBV21-1 counts as a pseudogene. The CDR3 runs 16 residues. The CDR3 sequence: CASSRAGSPTNEKLFF. In nucleotides, the CDR3 is TGTGCCAGCAGCAGAGCGGGGTCTCCGACTAATGAAAAACTGTTTTTT.

The J gene is TRBJ1-4, the V gene TRBV5-1, with TRBD1 matching over 9 bases. This CDR3 spans 14 amino acids. Germline CDR1 reads SGHRS; CDR2 reads YFSETQ. Germline trimming cut 4 bases from V and 8 bases from J; bases unmatched to any gene: 6. CDR3 bases: TGCGCCAGCAGCCGACAGGGGGAAGAGGAAAAACTGTTTTTT. This sequence encodes CASSRQGEEEKLFF.

This chain joins TRBV19 and TRBJ1-1, with TRBD1 identical over 8 bases. Germline V gene data show CDR1 as LNHDA and CDR2 as SQIVND (reference sequence). This CDR3 has 15 amino acids. Unmatched junction bases numbered 4, after V lost 4 bases and J lost 0 bases. CDR3 DNA: TGTGCCAGTAGTAACAGGGACAGGATGAACACTGAAGCTTTCTTT. It is translated as CASSNRDRMNTEAFF.

This clone has only a few counts. The J gene is TRBJ2-1, the V gene TRBV4-2, with 10 bases matching TRBD2. Germline V gives CDR1 LGHNA, CDR2 YNFKEQ. V lost 4 bases and J lost 10; bases outside the gene matches: 4. The CDR3 extends over 13 amino acids. CDR3 loop: CASSRSSGSEQFF. CDR3 in DNA: TGTGCCAGCAGCCGGTCTAGCGGGAGCGAGCAGTTCTTC.

This clone has a single count. The chain uses TRBV7-8 and TRBJ1-5; a possible D gene is TRBD1 (6 bases). The V end lost 1 base, the J end lost 5 bases, and 15 bases lay between the germline ends. Germline V gene sequence: CDR1 SGHVS, CDR2 FQNEAQ. The CDR3 covers 16 residues. The CDR3 here is CASSLGVNRVYQPQHF. The CDR3 DNA reads as TGTGCCAGCAGCTTAGGAGTGAACAGGGTTTATCAGCCCCAGCATTTT.

The V call is TRBV2, the J call TRBJ1-2, with D hard to call. Trimming cost V 8 bases and J 2 bases, with 6 bases left between them. The germline gives CDR1 SNHLY, CDR2 FYNNEI. The CDR3 spans 11 residues. For the CDR3, the DNA is TGTGCCAGCGAATTAAACTATGGCTACACCTTC. Its translation is CASELNYGYTF.

The chain joins TRBV2 to TRBJ1-3; D uncertain. In germline, CDR1 is SNHLY, CDR2 FYNNEI. There are 15 residues in the CDR3. Trimming pared 1 base from V and 4 bases from J, leaving 11 bases between. DNA for the CDR3: TGTGCCAGCAGTGAAGTCGGGTTATCAGGAAACACCATATATTTT. Its protein is CASSEVGLSGNTIYF.

V usage is TRBV25-1 and J usage is TRBJ2-7; 9 bases agree with TRBD2. The CDR3 has 13 amino acids. The V segment lost 5 bases and the J segment 4 bases; nucleotides outside the gene matches: 3. CDR1 is MGHDK and CDR2 is SYGVNS in the germline V gene. CDR3 nucleotide sequence: TGTGCCAGCAGTAGGCGGGAGGGGTACGAGCAGTACTTC. Its protein product is CASSRREGYEQYF.

The chain carries TRBV7-9 and TRBJ2-7; D gene uncertain. The V and J ends lost 1 base and 5 bases respectively, with 9 bases between them. From germline, CDR1 is SEHNR and CDR2 FQNEAQ (reference sequence). The CDR3 totals 13 residues. The CDR3: CASSLVQSNEQYF. The CDR3 DNA sequence: TGTGCCAGCAGCTTAGTCCAGAGCAACGAGCAGTACTTC.

This rearrangement joins TRBV19 to TRBJ2-7, with D unclear. CDR3 size: 18 residues. CDR1 is LNHDA, CDR2 SQIVND, per germline (reference sequence). Trimming removed 0 bases from V and 2 bases from J, with 20 bases in between. The CDR3: CASSIELPGQAAAYEQYF. CDR3 coding DNA: TGTGCCAGTAGTATAGAGCTCCCCGGTCAGGCCGCGGCCTACGAGCAGTACTTC.

This chain uses TRBV2 with TRBJ2-5, with D uncertain. Germline V gene sequence: CDR1 SNHLY, CDR2 FYNNEI. Trimming left V 5 bases short and J 4 bases short, with 8 bases between. The CDR3 consists of 12 residues. The CDR3 region is CASSRGPETQYF. In DNA, the CDR3 is TGTGCCAGCAGTAGAGGTCCAGAGACCCAGTACTTC.